This T cell receptor beta chain was sequenced for a study of blood T cell repertoires in COVID-19. About the research overall: Material from acute and convalescent COVID-19 was sourced from the United States, Italy and Spain. PBMCs, B-cell-depleted T cells, or T cells provided the cDNA or gDNA that made up the material.

The data were produced by immunoSEQ multiplex PCR, yet TCRdb's version contains in-frame clones alone and is incomplete. The sample carries some 250,000 clones, around four fifths recorded once. Germline CDR1 reads SGHDN; CDR2 reads FVKESK. There are 14 residues in the CDR3. V shed 4 bases, J shed 4 bases, and the junction held 3 bases outside the gene matches. Sequenced sample: peripheral blood. The receptor was derived from a woman between 55 and 75 years old with active or convalescent COVID-19. This rearrangement joins TRBV14 to TRBJ2-2; 7 nucleotides line up with TRBD1. The CDR3 sequence: CASSLQGVTGELFF. CDR3 DNA: TGTGCCAGCAGCCTCCAGGGGGTCACCGGGGAGCTGTTTTTT.